Shown below are 14 T cell receptor beta chains from a single sample sequenced in a study of cytomegalovirus exposure and HLA in healthy donors. Researchers ran the PCR with 60 Vbeta and 13 Jbeta primers. Here immunoSEQ multiplex PCR was the method, and the copy in TCRdb shows in-frame clones only, minus some. The repertoire consists of around 200,000 clones, with 84% occurring once and the leading ten covering roughly 2.8%. The sample taken for sequencing was PBMCs. The origin of the receptors is a woman between 50 and 59 years old in good health and CMV-seropositive.

This chain joins TRBV10-3 and TRBJ1-4; no reliable D call. The CDR3 is 14 amino acids. V shed 2 bases and J shed 5 bases, with 9 bases lying between them. Germline CDR1 and CDR2: ENHRY and SYGVKD. The CDR3 nucleotides are TGTGCCATCAGTGAGGGCAGTACGAATGAAAAACTGTTTTTT. It is translated as CAISEGSTNEKLFF.

This clone was found once. The chain links TRBV5-1 to TRBJ2-7; TRBD1 agrees at 9 bases. Per the germline V gene, CDR1 is SGHRS and CDR2 is YFSETQ. V was clipped by 0 bases and J by 5 bases; unmatched bases: 3. This CDR3 has 14 amino acids. The CDR3 loop is CASSLGDRGNEQYF. CDR3 DNA sequence: TGCGCCAGCAGCTTGGGAGACAGGGGGAACGAGCAGTACTTC.

The J gene is TRBJ1-2, the V gene TRBV27; D might be TRBD1 (5 bases). Germline V CDR1 and CDR2: MNHEY, SMNVEV (reference sequence). Trimming removed 4 bases at V and 6 bases at J, with 12 bases between. The CDR3 length is 13 residues. The CDR3 sequence is CASSSAGLDGYTF. CDR3 coding DNA: TGTGCCAGCAGTTCTGCAGGGCTAGATGGCTACACCTTC.

Here the CDR3 DNA reads TGTGCCAGCAGCTCAGGCTCTAGCAATCAGCCCCAGCATTTT. This codes for CASSSGSSNQPQHF. The chain employs TRBV7-9 and TRBJ1-5, with unresolved D. This CDR3 comprises 14 residues. The germline V and J ends were trimmed by 4 bases and 0 bases, with 7 bases remaining between them. In germline, CDR1 is SEHNR, CDR2 FQNEAQ (reference sequence).

The CDR3 DNA sequence: TGTGCCAGTAGTACCCCGCCGGGCGAGCAGTACTTC. Residues: CASSTPPGEQYF. The rearrangement uses TRBV19 and TRBJ2-7, with unresolved D. V was cut by 4 bases and J by 6 bases, with 10 bases left in between. There are 12 residues in the CDR3. Germline V CDR1 and CDR2: LNHDA, SQIVND (reference sequence).

This clone was observed a handful of times. This sequence joins TRBV6-5 and TRBJ2-2, with 9 bases lining up with TRBD1. Per germline, CDR1 MNHEY and CDR2 SVGAGI. Trimming cost V 0 bases and J 5 bases; bases outside gene matches: 1. The CDR3 sequence is 15 residues long. The CDR3: CASSYSDRGTGELFF. CDR3 bases: TGTGCCAGCAGTTACTCGGACAGGGGAACCGGGGAGCTGTTTTTT.

The chain combines TRBV7-8 with TRBJ2-1; 10 bases match TRBD1. CDR3 size: 15 residues. Germline loops: CDR1 SGHVS, CDR2 FQNEAQ. With V trimmed by 5 bases and J by 5 bases, 6 bases remained unmatched. Here the CDR3 reads CASSTRGQGNNEQFF. In nucleotides, the CDR3 is TGTGCCAGCAGCACGAGGGGACAGGGGAACAATGAGCAGTTCTTC.

The table lists this clone with a count of one. The chain combines TRBV6-1 with TRBJ1-1, with D possibly TRBD1 on 6 matching bases. This CDR3 has 15 amino acids. The V end was cut by 3 bases, the J end by 4 bases, with 15 bases between. CDR1 and CDR2 (germline): MNHNS, SASEGT. CDR3 loop: CASSENRGGSTEAFF. The DNA of the CDR3 is TGTGCCAGCAGTGAGAATAGGGGGGGAAGCACTGAAGCTTTCTTT.

This chain joins TRBV4-3 and TRBJ2-7, with D possibly matching TRBD2 (7 bases). Trimming removed 1 base at V and 1 base at J, with 11 bases between. The germline gives CDR1 LGHNA, CDR2 YSLEER. The CDR3 length is 15 residues. The CDR3 reads CASSQGKGGSYEQYF. The DNA for the CDR3 is TGCGCCAGCAGCCAAGGCAAGGGGGGGTCCTACGAGCAGTACTTC.

This rearrangement joins TRBV5-8 to TRBJ1-2; TRBD1 matches at 11 bases. J gave up 8 bases and V 2 bases, and 5 bases lay outside the gene matches. In germline, CDR1 is SGHTS, CDR2 YDEGEE. The CDR3 consists of 14 residues. Here the CDR3 DNA reads TGTGCCAGCAGCTTCGGACAGGGGGCGCGGGGCTACACCTTC. Amino acid sequence: CASSFGQGARGYTF.

This clone was found a few times. The rearrangement joins TRBV2 to TRBJ1-5; D is ambiguous. V was shortened by 5 bases and J by 3 bases, with 14 bases between the two germline ends. CDR1 SNHLY and CDR2 FYNNEI come from the germline V gene. The CDR3 has 15 residues. CDR3 DNA sequence: TGTGCCAGCAGTCTTTCTGGAGGGCACAATCAGCCCCAGCATTTT. Its translation is CASSLSGGHNQPQHF.

A single count supports this clone. CDR3 protein: CASSLAPGGTGELFF. Here the CDR3 DNA reads TGTGCCAGCAGCTTAGCCCCAGGGGGTACCGGGGAGCTGTTTTTT. This sequence joins TRBV7-2 and TRBJ2-2; 7 bases agree with TRBD1. CDR1 SGHTA and CDR2 FQGNSA come from the germline V gene. The CDR3 has 15 amino acids. The ends lost 0 bases at V and 5 bases at J; junction bases unmatched: 3.

V gene TRBV5-6 combines with J gene TRBJ1-1, with TRBD1 identical over 10 bases. Looked up from germline, CDR1 is SGHDT and CDR2 is YYEEEE. Germline trimming cut 0 bases from V and 5 bases from J; bases unmatched to any gene: 4. CDR3 length equals 15 residues. CDR3 residues: CASSLGPGQGTEAFF. Written as DNA, the CDR3 is TGTGCCAGCAGCTTGGGTCCGGGACAGGGGACTGAAGCTTTCTTT.

The V gene is TRBV7-2, the J gene TRBJ2-7, with D maybe TRBD2 (6 bases). The ends were cut back, 6 bases at V and 0 bases at J, with 18 bases in the middle. The CDR3 is 16 residues long. Per the germline V gene, CDR1 is SGHTA and CDR2 is FQGNSA. Written as DNA, the CDR3 is TGTGCCAGCAGTTCTTTGGGAGGAGGGGTCTCCTACGAGCAGTACTTC. Protein product: CASSSLGGGVSYEQYF.